This note documents a single T cell receptor beta chain sequence. Its antigen is not yet known. The record has no base qualities; no much larger clone is one base away. This specimen's time point label, per the study, means: baseline before first vaccination. Vaccinee samples were obtained from the UK trials COV001 and COV002, which included a single-blind randomized controlled phase 2/3 trial of AZD1222 (ChAdOx1 nCoV-19) in healthy adults. For TCRbeta chain sequencing, PBMC samples were collected from trial participants at day 0 and at day 28 after the second dose. This entry comes from a study of T cell responses to AZD1222 COVID-19 vaccine (TCRdb year 2021). Regarding the study in general: Because spike-specific TCR depth and breadth did not differ between the two schedules, AZD1222 recipients who got a second dose at roughly 4 weeks were pooled with those who got a second dose at roughly 12 weeks. TCR sequencing was performed for 230 to 250 trial participants, of whom about 210 were given two doses of AZD1222 and some 26 were given two doses of MenACWY control vaccine. Trial participants were enrolled into age subgroups of 18-55, 56-69 and 70-plus years, which contained approximately 150, 30 and 60 TCR-sequenced participants, respectively. General findings and caveats noted by the study authors: No day 14 peak-response samples were available, so repertoires were characterized only after the peak T cell response. Reportedly, almost half of the unique spike-specific TCRs recognized epitopes lying outside the regions that are mutated in the B.1.351 and B.1.1.7 variants. The vaccine-associated CD4 TCRs covered the entire spike protein, and the dominant responses fell in regions 160-218 and 743-854. The 56-69-year group was small, and its depth increase did not reach significance, likely because of low power. After two AZD1222 doses, both the breadth and the depth of spike-specific TCRs were significantly higher than at day 0 and than in MenACWY recipients. Participants were mostly white British and included more females than males, and it was suggested by the authors that clonal diversity may have been underestimated. Conclusions about previously exposed vaccinees are limited, since just a handful of AZD1222 recipients were seropositive for SARS-CoV-2 at baseline.

The CDR3 regions of human TCRbeta chains were subjected to immunosequencing. On the authors' methods: TCRs in the repertoires were matched against a reference library of SARS-CoV-2-specific TCRs that had been generated with the MIRA antigen-specificity platform. Breadth meant the fraction of unique TCRs that were SARS-CoV-2-associated, whereas depth meant the fraction of total T cells that were SARS-CoV-2-associated. Using the MIRA data, each spike-specific TCR was assigned both to the spike region to which the TCR was reactive and to a CD4 or CD8 class. Log10-transformed breadth and depth values were compared by one-way ANOVA with Sidak's multiple comparisons tests. Entries here come from immuneACCESS through TCRdb and include only in-frame sequences with V and J called. Some clones fail to appear in such tables; in the studies checked, an unresolved V gene covers under half of the shortfall, and the cause of the remainder is unknown. The V and J calls and the clone size are those of that table, but D and trimming were determined from the DNA. The sample table holds 95,000 to 150,000 clones, of which approximately 88% were seen once. In total, the top ten clones hold around 5.6% of the sample.

Sequenced material: peripheral blood, taken on day 0 of AZD1222 vaccination. The source of this sequence is an adult in good health.

For the CDR3, the sequence is CASSSQLHQETQYF. The sequenced DNA is TGTGCCAGCAGTTCCCAGCTCCACCAAGAGACCCAGTACTTC. Recombination linked TRBV27 to TRBJ2-5, with the D gene not confidently named. The CDR3, cysteine through phenylalanine, is 14 amino acids long. Only the CDR3 part of the read is kept: 42 bases, read in frame from the first base. Looking up the germline V gene (reference sequence) yields CDR1 MNHEY and CDR2 SMNVEV. Cut back by 4 bases and 0 bases, the V and J ends lie 9 bases apart.